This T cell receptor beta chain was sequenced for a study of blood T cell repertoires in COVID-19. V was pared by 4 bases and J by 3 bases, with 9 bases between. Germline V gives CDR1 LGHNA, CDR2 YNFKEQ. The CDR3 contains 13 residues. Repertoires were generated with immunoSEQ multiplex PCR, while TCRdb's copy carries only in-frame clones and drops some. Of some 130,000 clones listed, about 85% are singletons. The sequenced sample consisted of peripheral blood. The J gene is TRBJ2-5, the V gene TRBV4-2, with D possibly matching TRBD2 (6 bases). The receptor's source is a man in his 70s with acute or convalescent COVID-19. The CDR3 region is CASSLRLEETQYF. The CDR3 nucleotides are TGTGCCAGCAGCCTCAGACTAGAAGAGACCCAGTACTTC.